These 3 T cell receptor beta chains were sequenced from one sample in a study of T cell responses to AZD1222 COVID-19 vaccine. Assay used: immunoSEQ multiplex PCR; TCRdb lists only in-frame clones, some missing. Of fewer than 120,000 clones detected, around 80% appear once; the ten largest clones hold 3.5% to 5%. The source material was peripheral blood, sampled on day 0 of AZD1222 vaccination. The source is an adult in good health.

This chain uses TRBV4-3 with TRBJ2-4, with D hard to call. CDR3 size: 17 residues. Germline values: CDR1 LGHNA, CDR2 YSLEER. V was pared by 0 bases and J by 8 bases, with 20 bases between. For the CDR3, the DNA is TGCGCCAGCAGCCAAGAGGCCGGCTCCTCGGGTGGGCACATTCAGTACTTC. This codes for CASSQEAGSSGGHIQYF.

The chain combines TRBV7-8 with TRBJ2-7, with D perhaps matching TRBD1 or TRBD2 (5 bases each). The length of the CDR3 is 16 residues. Looked up from germline, CDR1 is SGHVS and CDR2 is FQNEAQ. Trimming left V 5 bases short and J 5 bases short, with 22 bases between. CDR3 sequence (DNA): TGTGCCAGCAGCCTCACCGCCGGGACCCCAGTTAACGAGCAGTACTTC. Translating it yields CASSLTAGTPVNEQYF.

This clone was detected only a few times. This chain connects TRBV3-1 (or the pseudogene TRBV3-2) to TRBJ1-5, with D possibly TRBD1 on 6 matching bases. This CDR3 has 18 residues. V gave up 2 bases and J gave up 4 bases, with 21 bases separating them. Germline CDR1 and CDR2: LGHDT and YNNKEL (reference sequence). CDR3 in amino acids: CASSQLTSGAGVNQPQHF. CDR3 nucleotide sequence: TGTGCCAGCAGCCAACTGACGTCGGGGGCGGGGGTAAATCAGCCCCAGCATTTT.